This passage covers 23 T cell receptor beta chains from one sample sequenced in a study of blood T cell repertoires in COVID-19. Generated by immunoSEQ multiplex PCR, the TCRdb table keeps only in-frame clones and is missing some. This table holds approximately 75,000 clones, roughly 85% found once. The sequencing input was peripheral blood. The receptors derive from a man aged 80 or over with acute or convalescent COVID-19.

The chain combines TRBV11-1 with TRBJ2-2; D is unclear. This CDR3 spans 15 amino acids. Germline V lookup: CDR1 SGHAT, CDR2 FQDESV (reference sequence). The germline V and J ends were trimmed by 3 bases and 0 bases, with 8 bases remaining between them. The CDR3 bases are TGTGCCAGCAGCTTTTCCCCAACGAACACCGGGGAGCTGTTTTTT. Amino acid sequence: CASSFSPTNTGELFF. The full variable domain, completed using reference TRBV11-1 and TRBJ2-2, is EAEVAQSPRYKITEKSQAVAFWCDPISGHATLYWYRQILGQGPELLVQFQDESVVDDSQLPKDRFSAERLKGVDSTLKIQPAELGDSAMYLCASSFSPTNTGELFFGEGSRLTVL.

The CDR3 region is CASSPRNMNTEAFF. CDR3 sequence (DNA): TGTGCCAGCTCACCTCGTAACATGAACACTGAAGCTTTCTTT. The chain links TRBV18 to TRBJ1-1; D unresolved. The length of the CDR3 is 14 residues. Germline-derived CDR1 and CDR2 are KGHSH and LQKENI. The ends were cut back, 3 bases at V and 0 bases at J, with 8 bases in the middle.

V is TRBV6-5 and J is TRBJ1-2; TRBD1 agrees at 7 bases. V was clipped by 0 bases and J by 10 bases; unmatched bases: 8. The CDR3 consists of 14 residues. CDR1 is MNHEY, CDR2 SVGAGI, per germline. This chain's CDR3 is CASSYSTGAIIYTF. DNA of the CDR3: TGTGCCAGCAGTTACTCTACAGGGGCTATTATCTACACCTTC.

The chain links TRBV19 to TRBJ2-2, with TRBD2 matching over 15 bases. V shed 5 bases and J 1 base; nucleotides not matched to a gene: 8. Germline-derived CDR1 and CDR2 are LNHDA and SQIVND (reference sequence). This CDR3 has 19 residues. Here the CDR3 reads CASSEPGLAGGLNTGELFF. CDR3 nucleotide sequence: TGTGCCAGTAGTGAGCCGGGACTAGCGGGGGGATTGAACACCGGGGAGCTGTTTTTT.

The CDR3 sequence: CASSQGGQGGTEAFF. The CDR3 coding sequence is TGTGCCAGCAGCCAAGGGGGACAGGGTGGAACTGAAGCTTTCTTT. This chain uses TRBV4-2 with TRBJ1-1; 9 nucleotides line up with TRBD1. V lost 1 base and J lost 5; bases outside the gene matches: 5. CDR3 length: 15 amino acids. The V gene's germline CDR1 is LGHNA and CDR2 YNFKEQ.

The DNA for the CDR3 is TGTGCCAGTAGTCAAACGGGACAGGGGGAACAGCCCCAGCATTTT. Protein product: CASSQTGQGEQPQHF. The rearrangement uses TRBV19 and TRBJ1-5, with 11 bases that match TRBD1. Trimming removed 5 bases from V and 7 bases from J; junction bases left unmatched: 7. This CDR3 has 15 amino acids. Germline CDR1 LNHDA, CDR2 SQIVND (reference sequence).

The table lists this clone with a count of one. V and J are TRBV28 and TRBJ2-1; 9 bases align to TRBD2. The V gene end was trimmed by 2 bases and the J gene end by 7 bases; junction bases not matched to a gene: 3. CDR3 length: 14 residues. Germline V gene lookup returns CDR1 MDHEN and CDR2 SYDVKM. This CDR3 is CASSLAGGHNEQFF. CDR3 DNA: TGTGCCAGCAGTTTAGCGGGAGGGCATAATGAGCAGTTCTTC.

The chain has TRBV5-6 and TRBJ2-1; 10 nucleotides line up with TRBD1. Trimming cost V 4 bases and J 10 bases; bases outside gene matches: 8. The CDR3 extends over 14 amino acids. The V gene's germline CDR1 is SGHDT and CDR2 YYEEEE. The CDR3 reads CASSAGTGAREQFF. CDR3 nucleotides: TGTGCCAGCAGCGCGGGGACAGGGGCTAGGGAGCAGTTCTTC.

The sample holds one count of this clone. This chain links TRBV7-2 with TRBJ1-5; D is perhaps TRBD1 (5 bases). V gave up 1 base and J gave up 0 bases, with 10 bases separating them. Germline V gives CDR1 SGHTA, CDR2 FQGNSA. The CDR3 totals 16 residues. CDR3 DNA: TGTGCCAGCAGCTTAGGGGGGGGTTATAGCAATCAGCCCCAGCATTTT. Its protein is CASSLGGGYSNQPQHF.

This chain links TRBV6-1 with TRBJ1-5, with TRBD1 matching 8 bases. J gave up 4 bases and V 6 bases, and 8 bases lay outside the gene matches. There are 15 residues in the CDR3. Germline values: CDR1 MNHNS, CDR2 SASEGT. CDR3 sequence (DNA): TGTGCCAGCAGAGGCTTGGGACAGGATAATCAGCCCCAGCATTTT. Protein product: CASRGLGQDNQPQHF.

The chain combines TRBV3-1 (or the pseudogene TRBV3-2) with TRBJ1-1, with a possible D match to TRBD1 (5 bases). Trimming pared 6 bases from V and 1 base from J, leaving 18 bases between. CDR1 LGHDT and CDR2 YNNKEL come from the germline V gene (reference sequence). CDR3 length: 16 residues. CDR3 sequence: CASRLSTLQENTEAFF. DNA for the CDR3: TGTGCCAGCAGACTAAGTACCTTACAGGAGAACACTGAAGCTTTCTTT.

The chain couples TRBV7-2 to TRBJ2-1; 10 nucleotides align to TRBD2. Germline assignment: CDR1 SGHTA and CDR2 FQGNSA. Trimming took 7 bases from V and 10 from J; bases not matched to a gene: 16. This CDR3 is built from 16 residues. The DNA for the CDR3 is TGTGCCAGCACCGTCTGGGCTAGCGGGGGTGCTAACGAGCAGTTCTTC. Translation gives CASTVWASGGANEQFF. The whole variable domain, filled in from reference TRBV7-2 and TRBJ2-1, reads GAGVSQSPSNKVTEKGKDVELRCDPISGHTALYWYRQSLGQGLEFLIYFQGNSAPDKSGLPSDRFSAERTGGSVSTLTIQRTQQEDSAVYLCASTVWASGGANEQFFGPGTRLTVL.

The rearrangement uses TRBV5-4 and TRBJ1-3, with D unresolved. The CDR3 totals 15 residues. From germline, CDR1 is SGHNT and CDR2 YYREEE (reference sequence). V was cut by 2 bases and J by 3 bases, with 12 bases left in between. The CDR3 region is CASSFDSGSGNTIYF. CDR3 coding DNA: TGTGCCAGCAGCTTTGACTCGGGGAGTGGAAACACCATATATTTT.

The V gene is TRBV10-3, the J gene TRBJ2-5; tentative D call: TRBD1 (6 bases). Germline values: CDR1 ENHRY, CDR2 SYGVKD. This CDR3 region has 12 residues. The ends were cut back, 1 base at V and 7 bases at J, with 7 bases in the middle. In DNA, the CDR3 is TGTGCCATCAGTGAGTTGGGGGCGACCCAGTACTTC. It specifies CAISELGATQYF.

The V gene is TRBV12-5, the J gene TRBJ2-1, with TRBD2 identical over 9 bases. The CDR3 runs 17 residues. From germline, CDR1 is LGHNT and CDR2 FRNRAP. Trimming removed 6 bases from V and 0 bases from J; junction bases left unmatched: 9. CDR3 loop: CASGYSGGSSSYNEQFF. Here the CDR3 DNA reads TGTGCTAGTGGGTATAGCGGGGGCTCTAGCTCCTACAATGAGCAGTTCTTC.

The V gene is TRBV9, the J gene TRBJ2-7; D gene ambiguous. The ends were cut back, 0 bases at V and 3 bases at J, with 7 bases in the middle. The CDR3 totals 13 residues. CDR1 is SGDLS, CDR2 YYNGEE, per germline. Written as DNA, the CDR3 is TGTGCCAGCAGCGTAGCACAGAACTACGAGCAGTACTTC. It specifies CASSVAQNYEQYF.

The J gene is TRBJ2-3, the V gene TRBV27; TRBD1 matches at 8 bases. After removal of 3 bases from V and 2 bases from J, the junction contained 10 bases not matched to a gene. The germline V gene has CDR1 MNHEY and CDR2 SMNVEV (reference sequence). This CDR3 has 17 residues. CDR3: CASSFAGTGDFTDTQYF. The CDR3 nucleotides are TGTGCCAGCAGTTTTGCCGGGACAGGAGATTTCACAGATACGCAGTATTTT.

The chain combines TRBV5-1 with TRBJ1-1; 9 positions match TRBD1. CDR1 and CDR2 (germline): SGHRS, YFSETQ. V lost 3 bases and J lost 1; bases outside the gene matches: 4. There are 15 residues in the CDR3. DNA of the CDR3: TGCGCCAGCAGCTGGGGGGACAGGGCGAACACTGAAGCTTTCTTT. Amino acids: CASSWGDRANTEAFF.

The genes are TRBV18 and TRBJ1-1, with 8 nucleotides matching TRBD1. Germline CDR1 is KGHSH and CDR2 is LQKENI. The length of the CDR3 is 14 residues. V dropped 0 bases and J dropped 7; count of bases not matched to a gene: 4. This chain's CDR3 is CASSPPQGASEAFF. Written as DNA, the CDR3 is TGTGCCAGCTCACCACCCCAGGGGGCCAGTGAAGCTTTCTTT.

V usage is TRBV9 and J usage is TRBJ2-3; unclear D gene. Between the trimmed V and J ends, which lost 0 bases and 6 bases, there was a span of 17 bases. Germline V gene data show CDR1 as SGDLS and CDR2 as YYNGEE. The CDR3 sequence is 16 residues long. The CDR3 bases are TGTGCCAGCAGCGTAGAGACTCTTCCGGTGCTGGATACGCAGTATTTT. Translating gives CASSVETLPVLDTQYF.

The chain joins TRBV30 to TRBJ2-2; no clear D. The CDR3 has 10 residues. Per the germline V gene, CDR1 is GTSNPN and CDR2 is SVGIG (reference sequence). The V gene lost 8 bases and the J gene lost 8 bases, with 9 bases spanning the gap. The DNA for the CDR3 is TGTGCCGGGCGAAGTGGGGAGCTGTTTTTT. Its translation: CAGRSGELFF.

The V and J genes are TRBV6-2 or TRBV6-3 and TRBJ1-1, with D perhaps matching TRBD1 (5 bases). Germline V gives CDR1 MNHEY, CDR2 SVGEGT. Trimming shortened V by 2 bases and J by 1 base, and 5 bases separated the two germline ends. The CDR3 length is 13 residues. CDR3 nucleotides: TGTGCCAGCAGTTACAGGGGGAACACTGAAGCTTTCTTT. Amino acids: CASSYRGNTEAFF.

The chain combines TRBV18 with TRBJ2-1, with 7 bases aligning to TRBD2. This CDR3 has 15 amino acids. The germline CDR1 and CDR2 sequences are KGHSH and LQKENI. Trimming at V came to 3 bases and at J to 5 bases, leaving 7 bases not matched to a gene. CDR3 DNA sequence: TGTGCCAGCTCACCCGGGACTACGACCAACAATGAGCAGTTCTTC. It encodes CASSPGTTTNNEQFF.